The entry below describes one TCR beta chain. Its specificity is not known. This sample is part of a study of T cell responses to AZD1222 COVID-19 vaccine. As for the study in general: Some second doses came at about 4 weeks and others at about 12 weeks; these were pooled. Points from the study as a whole: The breadth and depth of Spike-specific TCRs increased once two AZD1222 doses had been given.

TCRdb's copy holds only in-frame clones and misses some; the assay was immunoSEQ multiplex PCR. The data show more than 80,000 clones, roughly 88% seen once. Germline loops: CDR1 SQVTM, CDR2 ANQGSEA. The V and J ends lost 6 bases and 2 bases, in that order; junction bases with no gene match: 4. The CDR3 is 13 residues long. This receptor was identified in an adult in good health. The chain uses TRBV29-1 and TRBJ2-7, with TRBD1 matching over 10 bases. The source material was peripheral blood, sampled on day 0 of AZD1222 vaccination. CDR3 sequence: CSVRGTGAYEQYF. For the CDR3, the DNA is TGCAGCGTGAGGGGGACAGGGGCCTACGAGCAGTACTTC.